One T cell receptor beta chain is described in this entry. This clonotype has just a few counts. What this receptor recognizes is not known. No qualities accompany the bases; no much larger clone lies one base away. A case-control design nested within a healthcare worker cohort in London, UK, was used, with weekly nasopharyngeal swab PCR tests and blood sampling performed. Healthcare workers were enrolled in the week of the UK lockdown, from 23 to 31 March 2020, and were followed every week for up to roughly 16 weeks. This record belongs to a study of early T cells in non-severe SARS-CoV-2 infection (dated by TCRdb to the early 2020s). Background for the entire study: TCR sequencing used bulk RNA from unsorted whole blood, so alpha and beta chains could not be paired.

Overall results and qualifications from the work: VDJdb matching was skewed toward anti-spike CD8 responses and likely underestimated virus-specific expansions by missing private and CD4 specificities.

The library was produced with 5' RACE. TCRdb records NextSeq 500 as the sequencer. Unique molecular identifiers were attached to individual cDNA molecules in the TCR library protocol so that sequencing error and PCR bias could be corrected. Both TCR alpha and beta chains were sequenced, and tight co-correlation was observed between alpha and beta sequence abundances in each sample. As for how the authors treated the data: Decombinator V4 was used to annotate the V gene, J gene and CDR3 of the TCR sequences. TCRs were defined as expanded if a significant change between any two time points was detected under a Poisson model with p below 0.0001. TCR abundances were normalised to the total number of TCRs sequenced per sample and were expressed as counts per million. MAIT TCRs were defined by TRAV1-2 paired with TRAJ12, TRAJ20 or TRAJ33, and iNKT TCRs by TRAV10 paired with TRAJ18. VDJdb, accessed 1 November 2021, was searched for CMV, EBV and SARS-CoV-2 annotated TCRs, excluding TCRs annotated for multiple antigens. TCRdb trimmed public reads at Q25 via fastp, called clones via MiXCR and kept in-frame beta chains. Each record represents a unique CDR3 protein, reported with the most common genes and DNA among its rows. The V and J calls come from TCRdb's annotation, not from the publication. In this sample the table shows around 59,000 distinct CDR3 sequences, 12% of which occur a single time. About 4% of the sample is in the top ten clones.

CDR1 and CDR2 (WSHSY, SAAADI) derive from the germline V gene. From V the trimming removes 10 bases and from J it removes 0 bases, while the gene matches leave 2 bases of the junction unaccounted for. Its CDR3 holds 14 amino acids, cysteine through phenylalanine. Solely the CDR3 DNA is kept, with 42 bases framed from the first base. In this chain, TRBV10-2 is recombined with TRBJ2-1, and 11 junction bases match TRBD2. This receptor was obtained from an adult who was a healthcare worker with PCR-confirmed SARS-CoV-2 infection or an uninfected control (not recorded which). The material sequenced was whole blood. This receptor carries the CDR3 CATGTSGSYNEQFF. The sequence in DNA is TGCGCCACCGGGACTAGCGGCTCCTACAATGAGCAGTTCTTC.